This passage covers 3 T cell receptor beta chains from one sample sequenced in a study of T cells in Graves' hyperthyroidism and ophthalmopathy. Using RNA transcripts as the source, TCR beta CDR3 regions were amplified. A first-round RT-PCR of the TCR CDR3 used the HTBI primer set. TCRdb itself ran the multiplex PCR reads through MiXCR, one entry per CDR3 protein. The data hold 550,000 to 600,000 distinct CDR3 sequences, with around 42% observed a single time. Sample: peripheral blood or thyroid tissue (not recorded which). Receptor source: an adult woman with Graves' disease, either hyperthyroidism or ophthalmopathy (not recorded which).

At least ten counts were recorded for this clonotype. The V and J genes are TRBV29-1 and TRBJ1-2, with D tentatively TRBD1 (5 bases). Deletions cut 6 bases from V and 0 bases from J, with 14 bases between. The germline CDR1 and CDR2 sequences are SQVTM and ANQGSEA. The CDR3 consists of 14 residues. The CDR3 nucleotides read TGCAGCGTACGCTCTACAGGAACTAACTATGGCTACACCTTC. Its protein product is CSVRSTGTNYGYTF.

This clonotype has just one count. The CDR3 nucleotides are TGTGCCAGCAGTTCCCCAGGGGGCCCCTCTGGGGCCAACGTCCTGACTTTC. It yields the protein CASSSPGGPSGANVLTF. The chain links TRBV19 to TRBJ2-6; 8 bases line up with TRBD1. Losses at the gene ends were 9 bases for V and 0 bases for J; bases not matched to a gene: 10. This CDR3 has 17 residues. Germline V gene data show CDR1 as LNHDA and CDR2 as SQIVND (reference sequence).

At least ten counts were recorded for this clonotype. V usage is TRBV30 and J usage is TRBJ2-5; D uncertain. Germline lookup yields CDR1 GTSNPN and CDR2 SVGIG (reference sequence). The CDR3 loop spans 12 amino acids. The V end lost 0 bases, the J end lost 5 bases, and 7 bases lay between the germline ends. CDR3 DNA sequence: TGTGCCTGGAGTGTATGGGCCGAGACCCAGTACTTC. It encodes CAWSVWAETQYF.